The 11 T cell receptor beta chains below come from one sample, sequenced in a study of long-term antiretroviral therapy in people with HIV (dated by TCRdb to between 2020 and 2023). The immunoSEQ hsTCRB v3.0 assay was used at survey level resolution to sequence the TRB variable region. TCRdb provides this immuneACCESS table in a form limited to in-frame rearrangements. Some clones are lacking; in checked studies, under half of them reflect an unresolved V gene, and why the rest are absent is not known. The sample records 16,000 or so clones, around 82% of which are singletons. The ten largest account for approximately 4.5% of the sample. The input for sequencing was unsorted PBMCs, taken 0.1 years before starting antiretroviral therapy. The receptors derive from a man aged 18 to 29 with HIV.

The V gene is TRBV27, the J gene TRBJ2-7; a possible D gene is TRBD2 (6 bases). V was shortened by 4 bases and J by 0 bases, with 13 bases between the two germline ends. This CDR3 is built from 15 residues. Germline V CDR1 and CDR2: MNHEY, SMNVEV (reference sequence). CDR3 in DNA: TGTGCCAGCAGTTATGAGGCGGGAAGCTCCTACGAGCAGTACTTC. Protein: CASSYEAGSSYEQYF.

The rearrangement links TRBV29-1 to TRBJ2-3; D not certain. This CDR3 is built from 13 residues. With 7 bases removed from V and 2 bases from J, the gap between germline ends came to 13 bases. Germline CDR1 is SQVTM and CDR2 is ANQGSEA. The CDR3 coding sequence is TGCAGCGGACTGGGCAGCTACACAGATACGCAGTATTTT. This codes for CSGLGSYTDTQYF.

The chain is built from TRBV5-5 and TRBJ2-1, with D unclear. The ends were cut back, 0 bases at V and 11 bases at J, with 30 bases in the middle. The CDR3 consists of 19 residues. Per germline, CDR1 SGHKS and CDR2 YYEKEE (reference sequence). The chain's CDR3 is CASSLGVGVGTTELVKQFF. CDR3 sequence (DNA): TGTGCCAGCAGCTTGGGAGTAGGAGTAGGCACCACCGAATTGGTAAAGCAGTTCTTC.

This chain connects TRBV5-1 to TRBJ2-7; 9 bases line up with TRBD1. The CDR3 consists of 13 residues. CDR1 is SGHRS and CDR2 is YFSETQ in the germline V gene. V trimming: 7 bases; J trimming: 6 bases; junction bases outside the gene matches: 8. The CDR3 protein is CASGGTGKAEQYF. CDR3 nucleotide sequence: TGCGCCAGCGGGGGGACAGGGAAGGCCGAGCAGTACTTC.

V usage is TRBV19 and J usage is TRBJ2-5; no firm D call. V was cut by 5 bases and J by 1 base, with 8 bases left in between. The germline gives CDR1 LNHDA, CDR2 SQIVND (reference sequence). The CDR3 spans 13 residues. This chain's CDR3 is CASSSTSQETQYF. In nucleotides, the CDR3 is TGTGCCAGTAGTTCAACCTCCCAAGAGACCCAGTACTTC.

This chain uses TRBV5-4 with TRBJ2-2; D is possibly TRBD1 or TRBD2 (5 bases each). Trimming cost V 3 bases and J 4 bases, with 16 bases left between them. Germline lookup yields CDR1 SGHNT and CDR2 YYREEE (reference sequence). The CDR3 has 16 amino acids. The DNA of the CDR3 is TGTGCCAGCAGCTGGGACCAGGTGACTGGCACCGGGGAGCTGTTTTTT. Its protein product is CASSWDQVTGTGELFF.

J is TRBJ2-3 and V is TRBV19, with 10 bases identical to TRBD2. V lost 4 bases, J lost 9 bases, and 7 bases stayed unmatched. Germline values: CDR1 LNHDA, CDR2 SQIVND (reference sequence). The CDR3 runs 14 residues. The CDR3 protein is CASSRTSGDSTQYF. CDR3 nucleotides: TGTGCCAGTAGTAGGACTAGCGGTGATTCGACGCAGTATTTT.

This sequence joins TRBV7-9 and TRBJ2-3; possibly TRBD1 for D (6 bases). This CDR3 has 16 amino acids. Trimming shortened V by 4 bases and J by 5 bases, and 19 bases separated the two germline ends. CDR1 and CDR2 (germline): SEHNR, FQNEAQ (reference sequence). CDR3 sequence (DNA): TGTGCCAGCAGCTCCGGAACAGGGTTCAGGGGAGATACGCAGTATTTT. This translates into CASSSGTGFRGDTQYF. Looking up the rest from reference TRBV7-9 and TRBJ2-3 gives the full variable domain: DTGVSQNPRHKITKRGQNVTFRCDPISEHNRLYWYRQTLGQGPEFLTYFQNEAQLEKSRLLSDRFSAERPKGSFSTLEIQRTEQGDSAMYLCASSSGTGFRGDTQYFGPGTRLTVL.

The chain couples TRBV7-3 to TRBJ2-1; TRBD2 matches at 10 bases. J lost 4 bases, V lost 3 bases, and 6 bases had no gene match. This CDR3 is built from 16 residues. Germline loops: CDR1 SGHTA, CDR2 FQGTGA. This chain's CDR3 is CASSLESGGAYNEQFF. The CDR3, as DNA: TGTGCCAGCAGCTTGGAAAGCGGGGGGGCTTACAATGAGCAGTTCTTC.

The chain links TRBV5-3 to TRBJ2-7; 10 nucleotides align to TRBD2. TRBV5-3 is identified as an open reading frame with a role that is uncertain. Trimming removed 3 bases from V and 4 bases from J; junction bases left unmatched: 4. The CDR3 covers 14 residues. CDR3 residues: CARSSQREGYEQYF. The CDR3 nucleotides read TGTGCCAGAAGCTCTCAGCGGGAGGGTTACGAGCAGTACTTC.

V and J are TRBV5-5 and TRBJ2-7; 10 nucleotides agree with TRBD2. This CDR3 is built from 15 residues. The V gene end was trimmed by 0 bases and the J gene end by 4 bases; junction bases not matched to a gene: 4. From germline, CDR1 is SGHKS and CDR2 YYEKEE (reference sequence). CDR3 sequence (DNA): TGTGCCAGCAGCTTGGGGACTAGCGGTAGATACGAGCAGTACTTC. Protein sequence: CASSLGTSGRYEQYF.